The next 21 T cell receptor beta chains were all read from a single sample in a study of ipilimumab plus nivolumab after autologous stem cell transplantation. Data came from immunoSEQ multiplex PCR; TCRdb stores just in-frame clones and leaves some out. The repertoire holds more than 9,000 clones, with 65% to 80% as singletons. Sequencing was performed on PBMCs, taken in a trial of ipilimumab plus nivolumab as post-transplant consolidation. All receptors derive from a female donor with multiple myeloma.

This clone was counted a single time. V and J are TRBV27 and TRBJ1-4, with no clear D. The CDR3 loop spans 13 amino acids. Germline CDR1 MNHEY, CDR2 SMNVEV (reference sequence). V was trimmed by 3 bases and J by 5 bases, leaving 7 bases between them. CDR3 sequence (DNA): TGTGCCAGCAGTTTCTTACCAAATGAAAAACTGTTTTTT. It translates to CASSFLPNEKLFF.

By share, this clone ranks as medium-sized. The same CDR3 also results from other DNA sequences found in this sample. The chain has TRBV9 and TRBJ1-2; 10 bases agree with TRBD1. CDR3 length equals 14 residues. V shed 4 bases, J shed 7 bases, and the junction held 7 bases outside the gene matches. Per germline, CDR1 SGDLS and CDR2 YYNGEE. The CDR3 region has the DNA TGTGCCAGCAGCACGACAGGGGGCGCAGGTGGCTACACCTTC. This gives the protein CASSTTGGAGGYTF.

This clone appeared a few times. The rearrangement uses TRBV5-1 and TRBJ2-7; 8 bases fit TRBD1. This CDR3 is 14 amino acids long. Trimming removed 4 bases from V and 4 bases from J; junction bases left unmatched: 7. Looked up from germline, CDR1 is SGHRS and CDR2 is YFSETQ. CDR3 region: CASSPLTGVYEQYF. CDR3 nucleotide sequence: TGCGCCAGCAGCCCCCTGACAGGGGTATACGAGCAGTACTTC.

This chain joins TRBV6-1 and TRBJ2-2; D may be TRBD1 (6 bases). Germline CDR1 and CDR2: MNHNS and SASEGT. Trimming took off 6 bases at V and 5 bases at J, with 10 bases between the two ends. The CDR3 consists of 13 residues. The CDR3 reads CASSLTGTGELFF. CDR3 nucleotide sequence: TGTGCCAGCAGCCTAACAGGGACCGGGGAGCTGTTTTTT.

The rearrangement links TRBV7-2 to TRBJ1-5; no definite D call. Germline loops: CDR1 SGHTA, CDR2 FQGNSA. The CDR3 length is 14 residues. V was cut by 3 bases and J by 0 bases, with 6 bases left in between. The CDR3 here is CASSLEHSNQPQHF. DNA of the CDR3: TGTGCCAGCAGCTTGGAGCATAGCAATCAGCCCCAGCATTTT.

The chain links TRBV11-2 to TRBJ2-3; 15 nucleotides align to TRBD2. Germline-derived CDR1 and CDR2 are SGHAT and FQNNGV. CDR3 size: 18 residues. V was pared by 0 bases and J by 4 bases, with 5 bases of the junction left unmatched. CDR3 protein: CASSLDGTSGRTPDTQYF. In nucleotides, the CDR3 is TGTGCCAGCAGCTTAGACGGGACTAGCGGGAGGACCCCAGATACGCAGTATTTT.

The chain recombines TRBV13 with TRBJ2-4, with 8 bases matching TRBD1. Germline CDR1 and CDR2: PRHDT and FYEKMQ (reference sequence). J lost 11 bases, V lost 0 bases, and 9 bases had no gene match. This CDR3 comprises 15 residues. The CDR3: CASSLGRGRGPVQYF. CDR3 nucleotides: TGTGCCAGCAGCTTAGGCCGTGGCAGGGGGCCCGTTCAGTACTTC.

The rearrangement joins TRBV6-5 to TRBJ2-1; 8 bases map to TRBD2. The germline gives CDR1 MNHEY, CDR2 SVGAGI. The V gene end was trimmed by 7 bases and the J gene end by 8 bases; junction bases not matched to a gene: 7. There are 13 residues in the CDR3. Here the CDR3 reads CASTGLASDEQFF. In DNA, the CDR3 is TGTGCCAGCACCGGACTAGCTTCGGATGAGCAGTTCTTC.

CDR3 residues: CASSVVAERVEQFF. For the CDR3, the DNA is TGTGCCAGCAGCGTAGTAGCGGAGCGGGTTGAGCAGTTCTTC. This chain links TRBV9 with TRBJ2-1; D perhaps matches TRBD2 (6 bases). This CDR3 spans 14 amino acids. V was shortened by 0 bases and J by 9 bases, with 13 bases between the two germline ends. The V gene's germline CDR1 is SGDLS and CDR2 YYNGEE.

This rearrangement joins TRBV7-2 to TRBJ2-2; D not certain. V lost 7 bases and J 4 bases, leaving 10 bases between the germline ends. Germline V gene sequence: CDR1 SGHTA, CDR2 FQGNSA. There are 13 residues in the CDR3. In DNA, the CDR3 is TGTGCCAGCAACCTAGGCCCCACCGGGGAGCTGTTTTTT. It codes for CASNLGPTGELFF.

This chain connects TRBV13 to TRBJ1-2; D is unclear. CDR3 length: 14 amino acids. CDR1 and CDR2 (germline): PRHDT, FYEKMQ (reference sequence). Trimming removed 0 bases from V and 4 bases from J, with 9 bases in between. The CDR3 is CASSLGPGFYGYTF. DNA of the CDR3: TGTGCCAGCAGCTTAGGTCCGGGTTTCTATGGCTACACCTTC.

The CDR3 is CASSRGGSGANVLTF. CDR3 coding DNA: TGTGCCAGCAGCCGAGGGGGCTCTGGGGCCAACGTCCTGACTTTC. The chain employs TRBV7-8 and TRBJ2-6, with a weak D call TRBD1 (6 bases). The CDR3 consists of 15 residues. In germline, CDR1 is SGHVS, CDR2 FQNEAQ. V lost 5 bases, J lost 0 bases, and 8 bases lay in between. Filled out from reference TRBV7-8 and TRBJ2-6, the complete variable domain reads GAGVSQSPRYKVAKRGQDVALRCDPISGHVSLFWYQQALGQGPEFLTYFQNEAQLDKSGLPSDRFFAERPEGSVSTLKIQRTQQEDSAVYLCASSRGGSGANVLTFGAGSRLTVL.

The chain employs TRBV7-2 and TRBJ2-7; the match to TRBD2 covers 9 bases. With 6 bases clipped from V and 2 bases from J, the junction kept 11 bases outside the gene matches. This CDR3 contains 16 residues. Looked up from germline, CDR1 is SGHTA and CDR2 is FQGNSA. The CDR3: CASRPNLAGVTYEQYF. CDR3 sequence (DNA): TGTGCCAGCAGACCAAATTTAGCGGGAGTTACCTACGAGCAGTACTTC.

The V call is TRBV11-2, the J call TRBJ2-3, with a weak D call TRBD1 (6 bases). This CDR3 is 15 amino acids long. The V end was cut by 1 base, the J end by 1 base, with 9 bases between. CDR1 and CDR2 (germline): SGHAT, FQNNGV. The CDR3 is CASSLVWTGTDTQYF. The CDR3 DNA is TGTGCCAGCAGCTTAGTCTGGACAGGCACAGATACGCAGTATTTT.

The V and J genes are TRBV5-6 and TRBJ2-7; 14 bases are shared with TRBD2. Per the germline V gene, CDR1 is SGHDT and CDR2 is YYEEEE. The V and J ends lost 4 bases and 4 bases, in that order; junction bases with no gene match: 7. This CDR3 is 16 amino acids long. The CDR3 coding sequence is TGTGCCAGCAGCCTTAAAGGGACTAGCGGGAGTTACGAGCAGTACTTC. This encodes CASSLKGTSGSYEQYF.

This clone was seen a few times. This rearrangement joins TRBV4-3 to TRBJ2-7; D might be TRBD2 (5 bases). The CDR3 has 13 residues. In germline, CDR1 is LGHNA, CDR2 YSLEER. V lost 1 base to trimming and J lost 3 bases, with 7 bases between them. This CDR3 reads CASSQATSYEQYF. The DNA of the CDR3 is TGCGCCAGCAGCCAAGCCACTAGCTACGAGCAGTACTTC.

The V gene is TRBV5-6, the J gene TRBJ2-1; 7 nucleotides agree with TRBD2. Germline values: CDR1 SGHDT, CDR2 YYEEEE. This CDR3 region has 11 residues. V lost 4 bases, J lost 13 bases, and 5 bases stayed unmatched. CDR3 sequence (DNA): TGTGCCAGCAGCCCCGGGACTATCCAGTTCTTC. It codes for CASSPGTIQFF.

The chain is built from TRBV29-1 and TRBJ2-3; D uncertain. Per the germline V gene, CDR1 is SQVTM and CDR2 is ANQGSEA. This CDR3 is 15 amino acids long. Trimming shortened V by 4 bases and J by 0 bases, and 14 bases separated the two germline ends. The CDR3 region is CSVVLGWSSTDTQYF. The CDR3, as DNA: TGCAGCGTTGTATTAGGTTGGTCTAGCACAGATACGCAGTATTTT.

The V call is TRBV7-3, the J call TRBJ1-3, with D perhaps matching TRBD1 (6 bases). The CDR3 contains 15 residues. The germline V gene has CDR1 SGHTA and CDR2 FQGTGA. Trimming took 3 bases from V and 4 from J, leaving 13 bases between them. For the CDR3, the DNA is TGTGCCAGCAGCTTTGGAACAGGGTCAGGAAACACCATATATTTT. The encoded protein is CASSFGTGSGNTIYF.

This clone is judged medium-sized. This chain links TRBV28 with TRBJ1-4, with D perhaps TRBD1 (6 bases). The CDR3 runs to 14 residues. Trimming removed 7 bases at V and 5 bases at J, with 14 bases between. Germline V gene lookup returns CDR1 MDHEN and CDR2 SYDVKM. The CDR3 region has the DNA TGTGCCAGCACCCAGTACAGGGTAAATGAAAAACTGTTTTTT. Translation gives CASTQYRVNEKLFF.

The rearrangement links TRBV7-9 to TRBJ2-7; D gene unclear. The germline V gene has CDR1 SEHNR and CDR2 FQNEAQ (reference sequence). V was shortened by 1 base and J by 3 bases, with 4 bases between the two germline ends. The CDR3 is 12 residues long. Here the CDR3 reads CASSLVLYEQYF. The CDR3, as DNA: TGTGCCAGCAGCTTAGTTCTCTACGAGCAGTACTTC.